The rows below give T cell receptor beta chains drawn from one sample of a study of blood T cell repertoires in COVID-19. Some clones are missing from TCRdb's copy, which holds only in-frame ones; the method was immunoSEQ multiplex PCR. The sample holds under 150,000 clones; approximately 84% are singletons and the top ten take under 9.5%. The sequencing sample was made of peripheral blood. The receptors here all came from a woman aged 35 to 49 with acute or convalescent COVID-19. CDR3s include the opening cysteine and the closing phenylalanine or tryptophan. A D gene is named only where the DNA matches it firmly. Clone size is given for some rows only: seen once, a few or many times, or a class if the clone is expanded.

J gene | D gene | clone size | V gene | CDR3 protein | CDR3 DNA
TRBJ1-1 | TRBD1 | . | TRBV10-1 | CASSEDRAPHSTEAFF | TGCGCCAGCAGCGAGGACAGGGCTCCCCATAGCACTGAAGCTTTCTTT
TRBJ2-1 | TRBD2 | . | TRBV5-4 | CASSPELAGDEQFF | TGTGCCAGCAGCCCCGAACTAGCGGGGGATGAGCAGTTCTTC
TRBJ2-3 | TRBD2 | . | TRBV19 | CASSKTSGGITSTDTQYF | TGTGCCAGTAGTAAGACTAGCGGGGGAATTACTAGCACAGATACGCAGTATTTT
TRBJ1-2 | . | . | TRBV4-2 | CASSQEGQGNGYTF | TGTGCCAGCAGCCAAGAAGGTCAGGGGAATGGCTACACCTTC
TRBJ1-6 | TRBD1 | . | TRBV7-2 | CASSLGTGSPLHF | TGTGCCAGCAGCTTGGGGACAGGGTCGCCCCTCCACTTT
TRBJ2-5 | . | . | TRBV4-3 | CASSQEGAGTPQETQYF | TGCGCCAGCAGCCAAGAGGGTGCCGGGACTCCCCAAGAGACCCAGTACTTC
TRBJ2-3 | TRBD1 | . | TRBV6-4 | CASSLGQGADTQYF | TGTGCCAGCAGCCTCGGACAGGGGGCTGATACGCAGTATTTT
TRBJ2-2 | TRBD2 | once | TRBV5-4 | CASSLAGGLSTGELFF | TGTGCCAGCAGCTTAGCGGGGGGGCTGAGCACCGGGGAGCTGTTTTTT
TRBJ2-7 | TRBD2 | . | TRBV27 | CASSPRTSVSYEQYF | TGTGCCAGCAGTCCCCGGACTAGCGTCTCCTACGAGCAGTACTTC
TRBJ1-2 | . | . | TRBV2 | CATDYPGGAGGYTF | TGTGCCACCGATTATCCTGGGGGGGCGGGTGGCTACACCTTC
TRBJ1-1 | . | few | TRBV5-1 | CASTPTGTPNTEAFF | TGCGCCAGCACCCCAACCGGGACACCGAACACTGAAGCTTTCTTT
TRBJ1-5 | TRBD1 | . | TRBV18 | CASSPLGTQGAVQPQHF | TGTGCCAGCTCACCCCTCGGTACGCAGGGGGCAGTTCAGCCCCAGCATTTT
TRBJ1-1 | . | few | TRBV19 | CASSFGQGGLREAFF | TGTGCCAGTAGTTTTGGGCAGGGAGGGCTCCGTGAAGCTTTCTTT
TRBJ2-7 | . | . | TRBV5-1 | CASSLGVGRFYEQYF | TGCGCCAGCAGCTTGGGAGTGGGGCGCTTCTACGAGCAGTACTTC
TRBJ2-5 | . | . | TRBV7-9 | CASRGGETQYF | TGTGCCAGCAGGGGGGGAGAGACCCAGTACTTC
TRBJ1-1 | . | . | TRBV3-1/TRBV3-2 | CASSLQGHTEAFF | TGTGCCAGCAGCCTACAGGGTCACACTGAAGCTTTCTTT
TRBJ1-5 | . | . | TRBV5-8 | CASSLGDKSNQPQHF | TGTGCCAGCAGCTTGGGGGACAAAAGCAATCAGCCCCAGCATTTT
TRBJ1-2 | . | . | TRBV5-1 | CASSLTSGNYGYTF | TGCGCCAGCAGCTTGACCTCAGGGAACTATGGCTACACCTTC
TRBJ2-7 | . | . | TRBV7-2 | CASSKYRSSYEQYF | TGTGCCAGCAGCAAGTACAGATCCTCCTACGAGCAGTACTTC
TRBJ2-7 | . | . | TRBV10-3 | CAISDSWGVSYEQYF | TGTGCCATCAGTGATAGCTGGGGGGTCTCCTACGAGCAGTACTTC
TRBJ2-2 | . | . | TRBV11-3 | CASSFAGTGELFF | TGTGCCAGCAGCTTCGCAGGGACCGGGGAGCTGTTTTTT
TRBJ1-6 | . | . | TRBV30 | CAWSAGEGSPLHF | TGTGCCTGGAGTGCAGGGGAGGGTTCACCCCTCCACTTT